One and the same sample provided the 22 T cell receptor beta chains below, sequenced in a study of CD8 T cell repertoires and HIV-1 epitope variants. Data came from immunoSEQ multiplex PCR; TCRdb stores just in-frame clones and leaves some out. The sample lists thousands of clones; under 75% were seen once. These TCRs' antigens remain unknown. Sequencing was done on a sample of cultured CD8+ T cells derived from PBMCs. The receptors shown here come from a male donor with HIV.

The gene calls are TRBV20-1 and TRBJ2-7; D unclear. CDR3 length: 11 residues. Germline V CDR1 and CDR2: DFQATT, SNEGSKA (reference sequence). Trimming left V 3 bases short and J 2 bases short, with 5 bases between. In DNA form, the CDR3 reads TGCAGTGCTAGGACAACCTACGAGCAGTACTTC. Its translation is CSARTTYEQYF.

The chain carries TRBV28 and TRBJ2-3; D may be TRBD1 (6 bases). The V gene's germline CDR1 is MDHEN and CDR2 SYDVKM. Trimming left V 5 bases short and J 2 bases short, with 14 bases between. The CDR3 has 15 residues. The CDR3 is CASSPGAGATDTQYF. CDR3 DNA: TGTGCCAGCAGTCCCGGGGCAGGGGCCACAGATACGCAGTATTTT.

This chain connects TRBV14 to TRBJ2-7; D gene unclear. Between the trimmed V and J ends, which lost 6 bases and 6 bases, there was a span of 18 bases. Germline values: CDR1 SGHDN, CDR2 FVKESK. The CDR3 consists of 14 residues. Here the CDR3 reads CASRPNLQLGEQYF. The CDR3 nucleotides are TGTGCCAGCAGGCCCAATCTTCAATTGGGCGAGCAGTACTTC.

This clone occurred a few times. J is TRBJ2-6 and V is TRBV28, with TRBD1 identical over 7 bases. The CDR3 spans 14 residues. The germline V gene has CDR1 MDHEN and CDR2 SYDVKM. Trimming took 6 bases from V and 4 from J; bases not matched to a gene: 3. The CDR3: CASRTGHGANVLTF. Written as DNA, the CDR3 is TGTGCCAGCAGGACAGGGCACGGGGCCAACGTCCTGACTTTC. Supplemented by reference TRBV28 and TRBJ2-6, the full variable domain reads DVKVTQSSRYLVKRTGEKVFLECVQDMDHENMFWYRQDPGLGLRLIYFSYDVKMKEKGDIPEGYSVSREKKERFSLILESASTNQTSMYLCASRTGHGANVLTFGAGSRLTVL.

The chain employs TRBV4-1 and TRBJ1-4, with TRBD1 as a possible D gene (5 bases). Trimming shortened V by 1 base and J by 8 bases, and 14 bases separated the two germline ends. The CDR3 covers 15 residues. Germline CDR1 reads MGHRA; CDR2 reads YSYEKL. The CDR3 region is CASSQGWGVGEKLFF. CDR3 DNA sequence: TGCGCCAGCAGCCAAGGTTGGGGGGTAGGGGAAAAACTGTTTTTT.

There are a few counts of this clone. The rearrangement uses TRBV21-1 and TRBJ2-7. TRBV21-1 is a pseudogene segment. The CDR3 extends over 13 amino acids. The CDR3 DNA reads as TGTGCCAGCAGCTTACCAAGCTCCTACGAGCAGTACTTC. This codes for CASSLPSSYEQYF.

J is TRBJ2-3 and V is TRBV15; D call uncertain. Trimming stripped 3 bases from V and 2 bases from J, with 12 bases between. The germline V gene encodes CDR1 LNHNV and CDR2 YYDKDF (reference sequence). The CDR3 covers 15 residues. The CDR3: CATSSRVMDTDTQYF. The CDR3, as DNA: TGTGCCACCAGCAGTCGGGTTATGGACACAGATACGCAGTATTTT.

This sequence joins TRBV7-2 and TRBJ1-1; D is undetermined. V lost 2 bases and J lost 7, with 8 bases in between. The CDR3 is 12 amino acids. The germline V gene encodes CDR1 SGHTA and CDR2 FQGNSA. As DNA, the CDR3 is TGTGCCAGCAGCTTACTCGGATTTGAAGCTTTCTTT. Translated, it gives CASSLLGFEAFF.

V and J are TRBV27 and TRBJ2-7, with a weak D call TRBD1 (5 bases). The germline CDR1 and CDR2 sequences are MNHEY and SMNVEV (reference sequence). The CDR3 contains 13 residues. V was pared by 4 bases and J by 2 bases, with 9 bases between. The CDR3 DNA sequence: TGTGCCAGCAGTTACGACAGCCCCTACGAGCAGTACTTC. The encoded protein is CASSYDSPYEQYF.

The chain couples TRBV7-6 to TRBJ1-6; no clear D. CDR1 and CDR2 from the germline V gene are SGHVS and FNYEAQ. The CDR3 has 17 residues. The V and J ends lost 1 base and 0 bases respectively, with 10 bases between them. CDR3 in amino acids: CASSLDSLSSYNSPLHF. CDR3 bases: TGTGCCAGCAGCTTAGACTCCCTCAGCTCCTATAATTCACCCCTCCACTTT.

V usage is TRBV5-1 and J usage is TRBJ2-7; 10 nucleotides agree with TRBD1. V lost 4 bases and J lost 2; bases outside the gene matches: 3. The germline CDR1 and CDR2 sequences are SGHRS and YFSETQ. This CDR3 has 14 amino acids. CDR3 sequence (DNA): TGCGCCAGCAGCCTCGGACAGGGGGCCTACGAGCAGTACTTC. Protein product: CASSLGQGAYEQYF.

This clone has just a few counts. This sequence joins TRBV4-1 and TRBJ1-5, with D hard to call. The CDR3 contains 15 residues. Germline V gene data show CDR1 as MGHRA and CDR2 as YSYEKL. Trimming cost V 1 base and J 7 bases, with 14 bases left between them. The CDR3 region is CASSQGKGMFQPQHF. As DNA, the CDR3 is TGCGCCAGCAGCCAAGGTAAAGGGATGTTCCAGCCCCAGCATTTT.

This clone was counted between two and nine times. This chain connects TRBV6-1 to TRBJ2-7; D remains unclear. Germline CDR1 and CDR2: MNHNS and SASEGT. The length of the CDR3 is 13 residues. Trimming removed 11 bases at V and 1 base at J, with 15 bases between. The chain's CDR3 is CALRWGSSYEQYF. CDR3 DNA: TGTGCCCTCCGATGGGGATCTTCCTACGAGCAGTACTTC.

The genes are TRBV19 and TRBJ2-3; 10 nucleotides line up with TRBD2. V lost 4 bases and J lost 5; bases outside the gene matches: 9. This CDR3 has 16 residues. The germline V gene has CDR1 LNHDA and CDR2 SQIVND (reference sequence). CDR3 protein: CASSTSIAGGGDTQYF. CDR3 sequence (DNA): TGTGCCAGTAGTACCTCAATAGCGGGAGGTGGAGATACGCAGTATTTT.

This clone has only one observation. The chain uses TRBV19 and TRBJ1-4; the match to TRBD1 covers 9 bases. The trim removed 7 bases at V and 0 bases at J, leaving 9 bases unmatched. CDR1 is LNHDA and CDR2 is SQIVND in the germline V gene (reference sequence). CDR3 size: 17 residues. This CDR3 is CASTLGQGITTNEKLFF. The DNA for the CDR3 is TGTGCCAGTACCCTCGGACAGGGGATTACAACTAATGAAAAACTGTTTTTT.

The rearrangement joins TRBV27 to TRBJ2-1; 8 bases agree with TRBD1. This CDR3 spans 14 amino acids. V lost 3 bases to trimming and J lost 7 bases; unmatched junction nucleotides: 5. CDR1 MNHEY and CDR2 SMNVEV come from the germline V gene (reference sequence). The CDR3 loop is CASSFGTGENEQFF. As DNA, the CDR3 is TGTGCCAGCAGTTTCGGGACAGGAGAAAATGAGCAGTTCTTC.

The chain is built from TRBV27 and TRBJ1-2; D gene unclear. V was trimmed by 2 bases and J by 4 bases, leaving 14 bases between them. This CDR3 spans 15 amino acids. CDR1 is MNHEY and CDR2 is SMNVEV in the germline V gene (reference sequence). Here the CDR3 DNA reads TGTGCCAGCAGTTTAACCCTTACGACATCCTATGGCTACACCTTC. Its protein product is CASSLTLTTSYGYTF.

This clone occurred once. The chain is built from TRBV27 and TRBJ2-1; 7 bases line up with TRBD2. After removal of 5 bases from V and 3 bases from J, the junction contained 16 bases not matched to a gene. The CDR3 loop spans 18 amino acids. The V gene's germline CDR1 is MNHEY and CDR2 SMNVEV (reference sequence). CDR3 coding DNA: TGTGCCAGCAGTCCTCCGGGGGAGGCGGGAGTAGGCTACAATGAGCAGTTCTTC. Its translation: CASSPPGEAGVGYNEQFF.

The chain links TRBV5-4 to TRBJ1-4; possible D gene TRBD1, 5 bases. Germline loops: CDR1 SGHNT, CDR2 YYREEE (reference sequence). V was pared by 4 bases and J by 4 bases, with 14 bases between. The CDR3 loop spans 15 amino acids. The chain's CDR3 is CASSPGDGGNEKLFF. The CDR3 DNA reads TGTGCCAGCAGCCCGGGGGACGGGGGTAATGAAAAACTGTTTTTT. Together with reference TRBV5-4 and TRBJ1-4, the CDR3 gives the full variable domain: ETGVTQSPTHLIKTRGQQVTLRCSSQSGHNTVSWYQQALGQGPQFIFQYYREEENGRGNFPPRFSGLQFPNYSSELNVNALELDDSALYLCASSPGDGGNEKLFFGSGTQLSVL.

The chain is built from TRBV5-4 and TRBJ2-5; TRBD2 matches at 8 bases. J lost 0 bases, V lost 0 bases, and 7 bases had no gene match. Germline-derived CDR1 and CDR2 are SGHNT and YYREEE (reference sequence). The CDR3 has 17 residues. In DNA, the CDR3 is TGTGCCAGCAGCTTGGGAGCGGGGGCCTTCCACCAAGAGACCCAGTACTTC. Its translation: CASSLGAGAFHQETQYF. The entire variable domain, with the rest obtained from reference TRBV5-4 and TRBJ2-5, is as follows: ETGVTQSPTHLIKTRGQQVTLRCSSQSGHNTVSWYQQALGQGPQFIFQYYREEENGRGNFPPRFSGLQFPNYSSELNVNALELDDSALYLCASSLGAGAFHQETQYFGPGTRLLVL.

The rearrangement joins TRBV10-2 to TRBJ2-7; D not certain. The germline V and J ends were trimmed by 5 bases and 2 bases, with 4 bases remaining between them. The V gene's germline CDR1 is WSHSY and CDR2 SAAADI. There are 11 residues in the CDR3. This chain's CDR3 is CASSLTYEQYF. The CDR3 bases are TGCGCCAGCAGTCTCACCTACGAGCAGTACTTC.

The chain employs TRBV27 and TRBJ2-2; D tentatively fits TRBD1 or TRBD2 (6 bases each). CDR1 is MNHEY and CDR2 is SMNVEV in the germline V gene (reference sequence). V dropped 5 bases and J dropped 3 bases, with 13 bases sitting between them. The CDR3 has 15 residues. The DNA for the CDR3 is TGTGCCAGCAGTCCCACAGGGACTGACACCGGGGAGCTGTTTTTT. Encoded protein: CASSPTGTDTGELFF.